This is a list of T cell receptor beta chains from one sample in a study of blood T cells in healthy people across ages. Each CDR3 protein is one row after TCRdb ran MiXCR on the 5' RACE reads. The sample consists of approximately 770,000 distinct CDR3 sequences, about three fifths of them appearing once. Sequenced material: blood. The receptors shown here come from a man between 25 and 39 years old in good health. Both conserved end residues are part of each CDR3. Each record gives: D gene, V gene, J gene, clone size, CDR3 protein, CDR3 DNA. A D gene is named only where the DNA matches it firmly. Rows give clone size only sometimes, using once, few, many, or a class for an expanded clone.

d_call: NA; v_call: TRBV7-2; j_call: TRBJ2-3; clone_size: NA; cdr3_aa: CASTVTSGRTQYF; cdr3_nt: TGTGCCAGCACCGTCACGAGCGGCCGTACGCAGTATTTT
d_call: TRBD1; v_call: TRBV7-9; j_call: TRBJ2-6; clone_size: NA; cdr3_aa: CASSARSRGSNSGANVLTF; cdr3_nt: TGTGCCAGCTCAGCCCGGAGCAGGGGGTCTAACTCTGGGGCCAACGTCCTGACTTTC
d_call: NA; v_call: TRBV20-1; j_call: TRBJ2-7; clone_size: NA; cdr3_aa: CSATPQNAYEQYF; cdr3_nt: TGCAGTGCCACCCCTCAGAACGCCTACGAGCAGTACTTC
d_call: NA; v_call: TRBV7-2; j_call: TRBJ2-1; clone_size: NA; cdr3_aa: CASSLVAASYNEQFF; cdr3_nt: TGTGCCAGCAGCTTAGTAGCGGCCTCCTACAATGAGCAGTTCTTC
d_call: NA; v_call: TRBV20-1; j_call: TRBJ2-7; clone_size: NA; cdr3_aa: CSASPGQKYEQYF; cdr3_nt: TGCAGTGCTAGCCCGGGACAAAAATACGAGCAGTACTTC
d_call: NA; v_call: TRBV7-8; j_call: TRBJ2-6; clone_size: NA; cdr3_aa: CASSFTRQSSGANVLTF; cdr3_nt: TGTGCCAGCAGCTTCACTAGACAGAGCTCTGGGGCCAACGTCCTGACTTTC
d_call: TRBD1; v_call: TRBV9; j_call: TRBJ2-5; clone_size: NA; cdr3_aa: CASSVGDRVQETQYF; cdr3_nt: TGTGCCAGCAGCGTAGGTGACAGGGTCCAAGAGACCCAGTACTTC
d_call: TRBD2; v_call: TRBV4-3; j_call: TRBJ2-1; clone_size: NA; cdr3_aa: CASSRYSGAYNEQFF; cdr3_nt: TGCGCCAGCAGCCGGTATAGCGGGGCTTACAATGAGCAGTTCTTC
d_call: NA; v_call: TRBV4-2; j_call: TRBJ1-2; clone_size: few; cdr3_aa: CASTGGGNYGYTF; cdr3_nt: TGTGCCAGCACTGGAGGCGGTAACTATGGCTACACCTTC
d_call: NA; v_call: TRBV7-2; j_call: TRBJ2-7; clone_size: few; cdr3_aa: CASSPRAGFYEQYF; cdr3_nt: TGTGCCAGCAGCCCCCGGGCAGGGTTCTACGAGCAGTACTTC
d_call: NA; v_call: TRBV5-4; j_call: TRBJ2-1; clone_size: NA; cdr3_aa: CASSPGFPGEYNEQFF; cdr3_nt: TGTGCCAGCAGCCCGGGGTTCCCGGGGGAATACAATGAGCAGTTCTTC
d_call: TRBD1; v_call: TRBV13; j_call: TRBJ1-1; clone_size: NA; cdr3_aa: CASSLHQGAYYTEAFF; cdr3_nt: TGTGCCAGCAGCTTACACCAGGGGGCGTATTACACTGAAGCTTTCTTT
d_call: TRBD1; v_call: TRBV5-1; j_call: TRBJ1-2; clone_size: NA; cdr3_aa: CASRLTGESSGGYTF; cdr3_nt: TGCGCCAGCAGGCTCACAGGGGAGTCGTCAGGCGGCTACACCTTC
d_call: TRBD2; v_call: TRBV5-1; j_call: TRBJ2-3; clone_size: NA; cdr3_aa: CASGPSGISTDTQYF; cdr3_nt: TGCGCCAGCGGTCCGAGCGGGATAAGCACAGATACGCAGTATTTT
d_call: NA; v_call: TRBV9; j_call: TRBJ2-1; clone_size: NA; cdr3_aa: CASSVEEQGFYNEQFF; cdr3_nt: TGTGCCAGCAGCGTAGAGGAACAGGGATTCTACAATGAGCAGTTCTTC
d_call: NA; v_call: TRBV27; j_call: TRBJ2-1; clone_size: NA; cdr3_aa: CAATTGFPYNEQFF; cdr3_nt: TGTGCCGCAACCACGGGATTTCCCTACAATGAGCAGTTCTTC
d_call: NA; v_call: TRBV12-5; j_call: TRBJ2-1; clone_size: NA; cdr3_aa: CASGLVTGSYYNEQFF; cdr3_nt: TGTGCTAGTGGTTTGGTTACCGGGAGCTACTACAATGAGCAGTTCTTC
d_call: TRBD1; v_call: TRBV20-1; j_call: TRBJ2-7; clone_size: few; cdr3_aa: CSAPGTGVDEQYF; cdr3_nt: TGCAGTGCTCCGGGGACAGGGGTGGACGAGCAGTACTTC
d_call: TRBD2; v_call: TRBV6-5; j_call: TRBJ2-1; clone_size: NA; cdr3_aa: CASSYSRTSGRVGAGEQFF; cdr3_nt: TGTGCCAGCAGTTACTCCAGGACTAGCGGGAGAGTAGGGGCTGGTGAGCAGTTCTTC
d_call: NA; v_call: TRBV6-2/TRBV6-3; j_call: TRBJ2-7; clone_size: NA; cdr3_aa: CASTRTFSITYEQYF; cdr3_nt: TGTGCCAGCACTAGGACCTTTAGCATAACCTACGAGCAGTACTTC
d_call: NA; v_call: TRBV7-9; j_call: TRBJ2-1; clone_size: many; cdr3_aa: CASSLKTGVNNEQFF; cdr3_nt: TGTGCCAGCAGCTTAAAGACGGGAGTCAACAATGAGCAGTTCTTC
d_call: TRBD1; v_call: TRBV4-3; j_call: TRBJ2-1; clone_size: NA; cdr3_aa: CASSQAYPDRVGSYNEQFF; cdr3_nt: TGCGCCAGCAGCCAAGCATACCCGGACAGGGTAGGCTCCTACAATGAGCAGTTCTTC
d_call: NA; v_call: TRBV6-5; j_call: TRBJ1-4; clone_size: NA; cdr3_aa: CASSPGTVEKLFF; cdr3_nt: TGTGCCAGCAGCCCCGGGACTGTTGAAAAACTGTTTTTT
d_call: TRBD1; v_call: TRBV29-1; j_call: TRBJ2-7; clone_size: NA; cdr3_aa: CSVAQRGLSYEQYF; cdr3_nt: TGCAGCGTCGCCCAGAGGGGGCTATCCTACGAGCAGTACTTC
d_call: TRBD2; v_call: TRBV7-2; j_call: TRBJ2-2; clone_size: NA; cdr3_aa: CASSFRGGIDTRELFF; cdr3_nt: TGTGCCAGCAGCTTTCGGGGGGGGATAGACACGCGGGAGCTGTTTTTT